These 3 T cell receptor beta chains came from one sample sequenced in a study of T cell repertoires in cytomegalovirus infection. TCRdb recomputed calls from the reads with MiXCR, one row per CDR3 protein. The table includes roughly 860,000 distinct CDR3 sequences, about 31% detected once. Antigens of these TCRs are unknown. Sequenced here: cultured CD8+ T cells from PBMCs, sampled from culture after CMV antigen stimulation. These receptor sequences come from a human donor in good health (CMV status not recorded). Some clones in this sample may be carry-over from other donors' samples.

This clonotype was observed a handful of times. The rearrangement uses TRBV15 and TRBJ2-3; 9 nucleotides line up with TRBD2. V was pared by 5 bases and J by 2 bases, with 8 bases of the junction left unmatched. Germline-derived CDR1 and CDR2 are LNHNV and YYDKDF (reference sequence). The CDR3 extends over 16 amino acids. The DNA for the CDR3 is TGTGCCACCAGCCCCCGACTAGCGGTTGTCACAGATACGCAGTATTTT. Protein sequence: CATSPRLAVVTDTQYF.

This clonotype was found many times. CDR3 loop: CASSSDPDTEAFF. CDR3 in DNA: TGTGCCAGCAGCTCGGACCCGGACACTGAAGCTTTCTTT. V and J are TRBV7-2 and TRBJ1-1, with unresolved D. Looked up from germline, CDR1 is SGHTA and CDR2 is FQGNSA. CDR3 size: 13 residues. The ends were cut back, 4 bases at V and 3 bases at J, with 9 bases in the middle.

The chain combines TRBV4-1 with TRBJ1-6, with D unclear. With 0 bases removed from V and 0 bases from J, the gap between germline ends came to 9 bases. Germline CDR1 MGHRA, CDR2 YSYEKL. This CDR3 is 17 amino acids long. CDR3 bases: TGCGCCAGCAGCCAAGAGAAAGCAAGCTCCTATAATTCACCCCTCCACTTT. Translating gives CASSQEKASSYNSPLHF.